The rows below give T cell receptor beta chains drawn from one sample of a study of T cell responses to AZD1222 COVID-19 vaccine. Clones were read by immunoSEQ multiplex PCR, and TCRdb kept only the in-frame ones, dropping some. The sample records tens of thousands of clones, roughly 81% being singletons. The sequencing here drew on peripheral blood, taken on day 0 of AZD1222 vaccination. The receptors were sampled from an adult in good health. Both conserved end residues are part of each CDR3. A D gene is named only where the DNA matches it firmly. Clone size, where shown, is once, few, many, or a class for clones that have expanded.

J: TRBJ1-1; V: TRBV7-9; D: NA; size: NA; CDR3: CASSQGVQTGANTEAFF; DNA: TGTGCCAGCAGCCAAGGGGTCCAGACAGGCGCCAACACTGAAGCTTTCTTT
J: TRBJ1-1; V: TRBV6-2/TRBV6-3; D: NA; size: NA; CDR3: CASSWIREVNTEAFF; DNA: TGTGCCAGCAGTTGGATCAGGGAGGTGAACACTGAAGCTTTCTTT
J: TRBJ2-3; V: TRBV9; D: NA; size: NA; CDR3: CASSDEGLGKDTQYF; DNA: TGTGCCAGCAGCGATGAGGGCCTGGGTAAAGATACGCAGTATTTT
J: TRBJ2-7; V: TRBV5-1; D: NA; size: NA; CDR3: CASSLADQSYEQYF; DNA: TGCGCCAGCAGCTTGGCCGACCAATCCTACGAGCAGTACTTC
J: TRBJ2-7; V: TRBV6-5; D: TRBD1; size: few; CDR3: CASRLGRGQYEQYF; DNA: TGTGCCAGCAGACTGGGCAGGGGGCAGTACGAGCAGTACTTC
J: TRBJ1-2; V: TRBV5-1; D: NA; size: NA; CDR3: CASSYRPGQGDYGYTF; DNA: TGCGCCAGCAGCTACCGACCGGGACAAGGGGACTATGGCTACACCTTC
J: TRBJ1-6; V: TRBV6-5; D: TRBD1; size: NA; CDR3: CASSRLQGAPSPLHF; DNA: TGTGCCAGCAGTCGCCTACAGGGGGCGCCTTCACCCCTCCACTTT
J: TRBJ1-2; V: TRBV19; D: NA; size: NA; CDR3: CASRFSFGGQVFGYTF; DNA: TGTGCCAGTAGATTTTCATTTGGTGGGCAGGTCTTTGGCTACACCTTC
J: TRBJ1-6; V: TRBV30; D: NA; size: NA; CDR3: CAWVGQVGSPLHF; DNA: TGTGCCTGGGTAGGACAAGTGGGTTCACCCCTCCACTTT
J: TRBJ1-2; V: TRBV6-2/TRBV6-3; D: NA; size: NA; CDR3: CASSSRSDLTRGYGYTF; DNA: TGTGCCAGCAGTTCCCGCTCGGACCTAACGAGGGGGTATGGCTACACCTTC